This T cell receptor (beta chain) was captured in a study of blood T cell repertoires in COVID-19. For the study at large: PBMCs, B-cell-depleted T cells, or T cells provided the cDNA or gDNA that made up the material.

Germline V gene lookup returns CDR1 SEHNR and CDR2 FQNEAQ (reference sequence). The CDR3 totals 15 residues. V was cut by 5 bases and J by 0 bases, with 12 bases left in between. Per the original data handling: Reference gene primer amplification yielded estimated nucleated cell counts. Measured with immunoSEQ multiplex PCR; TCRdb has only the in-frame clones, and not every one. That table is the source of V, J and clone size, and D and trimming were worked out from the DNA. The table has some 150,000 clones, approximately 87% seen once; the top ten hold over 9.5%. Specimen: peripheral blood. The chain employs TRBV7-9 and TRBJ2-3; TRBD1 is a possible D gene (6 bases). The source is a woman aged 60 to 75 with COVID-19, enrolled during active disease. The CDR3, as DNA: TGTGCCAGCAGCCAAGGGGACATTAGCACAGATACGCAGTATTTT. It yields the protein CASSQGDISTDTQYF.